This T cell receptor beta chain was obtained from a study of technical replicates of blood from a handful of donors. This clone was recorded only once. Profiling relied on immunoSEQ multiplex PCR, and the TCRdb table lists in-frame clones only, not all of them. This sample has around 100,000 clones, with 96% found just once. V lost 1 base and J lost 8, with 13 bases in between. CDR1 and CDR2 from the germline V gene are SGHRS and YFSETQ. The CDR3 runs 14 residues. The sample taken for sequencing was T cells isolated from PBMCs. This chain links TRBV5-1 with TRBJ2-1; D might be TRBD2 (5 bases). This TCR was sampled from a human donor in good health. CDR3 in DNA: TGCGCCAGCAGCTTGTTCCGGGATGGGCATGAGCAGTTCTTC. Protein: CASSLFRDGHEQFF.